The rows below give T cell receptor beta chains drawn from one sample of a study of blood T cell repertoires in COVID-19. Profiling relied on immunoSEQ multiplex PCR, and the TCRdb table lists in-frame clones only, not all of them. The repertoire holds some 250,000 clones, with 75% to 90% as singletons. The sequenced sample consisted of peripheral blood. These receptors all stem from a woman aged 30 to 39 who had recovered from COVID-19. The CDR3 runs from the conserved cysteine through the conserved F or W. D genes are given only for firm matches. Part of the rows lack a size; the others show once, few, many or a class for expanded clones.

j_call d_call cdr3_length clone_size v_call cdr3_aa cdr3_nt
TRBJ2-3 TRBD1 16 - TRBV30 CAWSAVWDRVADTQYF TGTGCCTGGAGCGCTGTTTGGGACAGGGTTGCAGATACGCAGTATTTT
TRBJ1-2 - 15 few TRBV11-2 CASSNHPRGSYGYTF TGTGCCAGCAGTAATCACCCCCGGGGAAGCTATGGCTACACCTTC
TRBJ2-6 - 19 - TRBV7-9 CASSRPTTAILSGANVLTF TGTGCCAGCAGCCGCCCAACGACAGCCATTTTATCTGGGGCCAACGTCCTGACTTTC
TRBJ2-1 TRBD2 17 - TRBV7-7 CASSLGLAGGPNNEQFF TGTGCCAGCAGCTTAGGCCTAGCGGGGGGACCAAACAATGAGCAGTTCTTC
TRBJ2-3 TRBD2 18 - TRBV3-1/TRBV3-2 CASSQGPASGGAGDTQYF TGTGCCAGCAGCCAAGGCCCAGCTAGCGGGGGGGCTGGAGATACGCAGTATTTT
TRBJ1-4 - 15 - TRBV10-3 CAISESEGGGEKLFF TGTGCCATCAGTGAGTCGGAGGGCGGCGGTGAAAAACTGTTTTTT
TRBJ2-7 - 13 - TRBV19 CASSPGHTYEQYF TGTGCCAGTAGTCCCGGACATACCTACGAGCAGTACTTC
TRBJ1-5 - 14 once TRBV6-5 CASSYTGNNQPQHF TGTGCCAGCAGTTATACAGGGAACAATCAGCCCCAGCATTTT
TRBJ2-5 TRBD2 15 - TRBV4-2 CASSQESSGFETQYF TGTGCCAGCAGCCAAGAATCTAGCGGGTTTGAGACCCAGTACTTC
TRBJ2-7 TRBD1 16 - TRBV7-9 CASSTPGTGGSYEQYF TGTGCCAGCAGCACCCCCGGGACAGGGGGCAGCTACGAGCAGTACTTC
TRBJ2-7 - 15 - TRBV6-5 CASSFRDTIGHEQYF TGTGCCAGCAGTTTCCGGGACACCATCGGCCACGAGCAGTACTTC
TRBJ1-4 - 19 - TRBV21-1 CASSNQGTGGSRGNEKLFF TGTGCCAGCAGCAATCAAGGGACAGGGGGCTCTAGGGGAAATGAAAAACTGTTTTTT
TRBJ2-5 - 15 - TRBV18 CASSRDFSERETQYF TGTGCCAGCTCACGCGACTTCTCCGAGAGGGAGACCCAGTACTTC
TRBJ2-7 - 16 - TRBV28 CASSLSAAPSSYEQYF TGTGCCAGCAGTTTATCGGCGGCCCCTAGCTCCTACGAGCAGTACTTC